Below, 18 T cell receptor beta chains from the same sample are listed, as sequenced in a study of graft-versus-host responses after intestinal transplantation. The protocol was immunoSEQ multiplex PCR, while the TCRdb copy is restricted to in-frame clones and leaves out a portion. The table lists 21,000 or so clones, approximately 89% of them singletons. The sequencing here drew on PBMCs, taken around 65 days after intestinal transplantation. These receptors came from a human patient who received an intestinal transplant, so some T cells may come from the graft donor.

This chain connects TRBV4-2 to TRBJ1-2, with D possibly matching TRBD1 (6 bases). The CDR3 is made up of 15 amino acids. The germline gives CDR1 LGHNA, CDR2 YNFKEQ. The V gene lost 0 bases and the J gene lost 2 bases, with 10 bases spanning the gap. CDR3 nucleotide sequence: TGTGCCAGCAGCCAAGAAACAACAGGGAACTATGGCTACACCTTC. It specifies CASSQETTGNYGYTF.

CDR3 sequence (DNA): TGCGCCAGCAGCCAAGATGTGGGGATTTCGGATGGCTACACCTTC. Translated, it gives CASSQDVGISDGYTF. This sequence joins TRBV4-3 and TRBJ1-2, with D hard to call. The CDR3 is 15 amino acids. Trimming took 0 bases from V and 6 from J, leaving 14 bases between them. Per the germline V gene, CDR1 is LGHNA and CDR2 is YSLEER.

This chain's CDR3 is CASSLEWGRLETQYF. The DNA for the CDR3 is TGTGCCAGCAGCTTAGAGTGGGGGAGATTAGAGACCCAGTACTTC. The chain uses TRBV7-2 and TRBJ2-5; D is perhaps TRBD1 or TRBD2 (5 bases each). V shed 1 base and J shed 4 bases, with 13 bases lying between them. This CDR3 is built from 15 residues. Germline loops: CDR1 SGHTA, CDR2 FQGNSA. Supplemented by reference TRBV7-2 and TRBJ2-5, the full variable domain reads GAGVSQSPSNKVTEKGKDVELRCDPISGHTALYWYRQSLGQGLEFLIYFQGNSAPDKSGLPSDRFSAERTGGSVSTLTIQRTQQEDSAVYLCASSLEWGRLETQYFGPGTRLLVL.

V and J are TRBV10-3 and TRBJ1-2, with D possibly TRBD1 on 6 matching bases. Germline-derived CDR1 and CDR2 are ENHRY and SYGVKD. The V end was cut by 0 bases, the J end by 6 bases, with 8 bases between. CDR3 length equals 13 residues. The CDR3 bases are TGTGCCATCAGTGAGTCCGGACAGAATGGCTACACCTTC. Translated, it gives CAISESGQNGYTF.

This chain joins TRBV11-2 and TRBJ1-2; D is perhaps TRBD1 (6 bases). Trimming shortened V by 5 bases and J by 3 bases, and 19 bases separated the two germline ends. Germline loops: CDR1 SGHAT, CDR2 FQNNGV. This CDR3 contains 16 residues. CDR3 loop: CASSPLGALGDYGYTF. As DNA, the CDR3 is TGTGCCAGCAGCCCTCTGGGGGCTTTAGGGGACTATGGCTACACCTTC.

The J gene is TRBJ1-2, the V gene TRBV10-3; D possibly corresponds to TRBD1 (5 bases). The CDR3 runs 17 residues. Between the trimmed V and J ends, which lost 6 bases and 0 bases, there was a span of 20 bases. CDR1 ENHRY and CDR2 SYGVKD come from the germline V gene. The CDR3 loop is CAIRALLGTETNYGYTF. The DNA for the CDR3 is TGTGCCATCAGAGCCTTGCTTGGGACGGAAACTAACTATGGCTACACCTTC.

The CDR3 DNA sequence: TGTGCCAGCAGCCAACGTAGCACAGGGGCCTTCATAGCAAATCAGCCCCAGCATTTT. Translation: CASSQRSTGAFIANQPQHF. The V call is TRBV14, the J call TRBJ1-5, with 7 bases fitting TRBD1. With 2 bases clipped from V and 4 bases from J, the junction kept 17 bases outside the gene matches. This CDR3 region has 19 residues. The germline CDR1 and CDR2 sequences are SGHDN and FVKESK.

The V and J genes are TRBV7-6 and TRBJ2-6; either TRBD1 or TRBD2 may supply D (5 bases each). CDR1 and CDR2 from the germline V gene are SGHVS and FNYEAQ. V gave up 5 bases and J gave up 0 bases, with 17 bases separating them. The CDR3 runs 18 residues. This CDR3 reads CASSAWDPLSSGANVLTF. The CDR3 region has the DNA TGTGCCAGCAGCGCGTGGGACCCTTTGTCCTCTGGGGCCAACGTCCTGACTTTC.

The chain recombines TRBV10-3 with TRBJ1-2; 8 bases align to TRBD1. The germline V gene has CDR1 ENHRY and CDR2 SYGVKD. Germline trimming cut 4 bases from V and 3 bases from J; bases unmatched to any gene: 4. The CDR3 has 14 residues. This CDR3 is CAISGLQGDYGYTF. CDR3 bases: TGTGCCATCAGTGGGTTACAGGGGGACTATGGCTACACCTTC.

The chain carries TRBV27 and TRBJ2-3; D is perhaps TRBD1 or TRBD2 (5 bases each). This CDR3 spans 14 amino acids. Germline loops: CDR1 MNHEY, CDR2 SMNVEV (reference sequence). V was shortened by 5 bases and J by 1 base, with 10 bases between the two germline ends. CDR3 residues: CASSRGDGTDTQYF. The CDR3 DNA reads as TGTGCCAGCAGTAGGGGAGATGGCACAGATACGCAGTATTTT.

This chain connects TRBV5-1 to TRBJ2-2; tentative D call: TRBD2 (6 bases). With 5 bases removed from V and 2 bases from J, the gap between germline ends came to 10 bases. Germline-derived CDR1 and CDR2 are SGHRS and YFSETQ. This CDR3 contains 14 residues. DNA for the CDR3: TGCGCCAGCAGAGAGGCGGGAAACACCGGGGAGCTGTTTTTT. Amino acid sequence: CASREAGNTGELFF.

This rearrangement joins TRBV6-1 to TRBJ1-5; D is possibly TRBD1 (6 bases). CDR3 length equals 13 residues. V lost 3 bases and J 6 bases, leaving 9 bases between the germline ends. Germline CDR1 is MNHNS and CDR2 is SASEGT. The CDR3: CASSEGAIQPQHF. For the CDR3, the DNA is TGTGCCAGCAGTGAGGGGGCGATTCAGCCCCAGCATTTT.

V usage is TRBV27 and J usage is TRBJ2-7, with 8 positions matching TRBD2. In germline, CDR1 is MNHEY, CDR2 SMNVEV (reference sequence). The V segment lost 3 bases and the J segment 6 bases; nucleotides outside the gene matches: 7. The CDR3 runs 14 residues. The CDR3 coding sequence is TGTGCCAGCAGTTTGTATACGGGAGGGGCCGAGCAGTACTTC. Its protein is CASSLYTGGAEQYF.

The rearrangement uses TRBV14 and TRBJ1-1; TRBD1 is a possible D gene (5 bases). The CDR3 consists of 19 residues. In germline, CDR1 is SGHDN, CDR2 FVKESK. Trimming removed 1 base at V and 0 bases at J, with 21 bases between. The CDR3 coding sequence is TGTGCCAGCAGCCAAGGGGGCCCAGGGAGAGTTTACATGAACACTGAAGCTTTCTTT. Translating it yields CASSQGGPGRVYMNTEAFF.

This sequence joins TRBV30 and TRBJ1-1, with TRBD1 matching over 7 bases. Per germline, CDR1 GTSNPN and CDR2 SVGIG (reference sequence). J was trimmed by 4 bases and V by 3 bases; bases with no gene match: 8. CDR3 size: 14 residues. Here the CDR3 reads CAWSHLTGPTEAFF. The CDR3 DNA sequence: TGTGCCTGGAGCCACCTGACAGGGCCCACTGAAGCTTTCTTT.

This clone was counted a few times. This chain links TRBV12-2 with TRBJ1-2; whether TRBD1, the table's D call, matches the DNA was not checked. TRBV12-2 is a pseudogene segment. This CDR3 has 14 residues. The CDR3: CASRLEQNNYGYTF. The CDR3 nucleotides read TGTGCAAGTCGCTTAGAACAGAATAACTATGGCTACACCTTC.

This chain joins TRBV7-9 and TRBJ1-1, with D possibly TRBD1 on 6 matching bases. There are 15 residues in the CDR3. Looked up from germline, CDR1 is SEHNR and CDR2 is FQNEAQ (reference sequence). Trimming stripped 4 bases from V and 0 bases from J, with 12 bases between. The CDR3 protein is CASSSSTGMNTEAFF. CDR3 nucleotide sequence: TGTGCCAGCAGCTCCTCGACAGGAATGAACACTGAAGCTTTCTTT.

This rearrangement joins TRBV7-6 to TRBJ1-2; D unclear. V was clipped by 0 bases and J by 0 bases, with 17 bases between them. The CDR3 is 18 amino acids. Germline V gene data show CDR1 as SGHVS and CDR2 as FNYEAQ. The CDR3 reads CASSLADWAAVANYGYTF. The DNA for the CDR3 is TGTGCCAGCAGCTTAGCGGATTGGGCAGCCGTAGCTAACTATGGCTACACCTTC.